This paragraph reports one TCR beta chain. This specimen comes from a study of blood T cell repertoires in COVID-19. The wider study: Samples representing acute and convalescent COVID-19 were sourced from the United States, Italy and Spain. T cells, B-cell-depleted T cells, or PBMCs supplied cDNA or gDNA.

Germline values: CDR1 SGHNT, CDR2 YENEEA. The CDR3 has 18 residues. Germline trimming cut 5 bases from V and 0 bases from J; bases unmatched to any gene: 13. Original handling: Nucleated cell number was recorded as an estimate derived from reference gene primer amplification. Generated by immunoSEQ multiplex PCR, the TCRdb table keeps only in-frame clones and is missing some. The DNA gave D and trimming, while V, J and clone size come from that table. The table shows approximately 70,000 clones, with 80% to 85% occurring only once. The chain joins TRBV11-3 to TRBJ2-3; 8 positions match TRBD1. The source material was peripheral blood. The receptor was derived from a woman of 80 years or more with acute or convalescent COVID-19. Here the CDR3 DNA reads TGTGCCAGCAGCATCCGGACAGGGCTGGGGATTAGCACAGATACGCAGTATTTT. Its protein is CASSIRTGLGISTDTQYF.